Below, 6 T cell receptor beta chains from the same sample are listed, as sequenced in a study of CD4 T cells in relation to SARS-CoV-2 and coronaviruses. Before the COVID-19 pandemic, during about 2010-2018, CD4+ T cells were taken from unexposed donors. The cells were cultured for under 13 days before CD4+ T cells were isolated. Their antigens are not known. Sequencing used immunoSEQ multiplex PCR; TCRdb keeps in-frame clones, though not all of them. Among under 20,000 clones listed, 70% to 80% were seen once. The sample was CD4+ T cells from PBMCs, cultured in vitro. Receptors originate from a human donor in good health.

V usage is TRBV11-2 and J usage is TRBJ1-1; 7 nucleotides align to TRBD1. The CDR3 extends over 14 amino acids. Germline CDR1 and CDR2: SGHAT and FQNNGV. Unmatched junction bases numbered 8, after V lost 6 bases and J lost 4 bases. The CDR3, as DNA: TGTGCCAGCAGGCACAGGGGTGAGGGCACTGAAGCTTTCTTT. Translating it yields CASRHRGEGTEAFF. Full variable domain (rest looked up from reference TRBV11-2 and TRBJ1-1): EAGVAQSPRYKIIEKRQSVAFWCNPISGHATLYWYQQILGQGPKLLIQFQNNGVVDDSQLPKDRFSAERLKGVDSTLKIQPAKLEDSAVYLCASRHRGEGTEAFFGQGTRLTVV.

CDR3 sequence: CSGVGFHEQFF. As DNA, the CDR3 is TGCAGCGGAGTAGGATTTCATGAGCAGTTCTTC. This sequence joins TRBV29-1 and TRBJ2-1; no clear D gene. This CDR3 spans 11 amino acids. Trimming removed 7 bases at V and 8 bases at J, with 12 bases between. Germline CDR1 reads SQVTM; CDR2 reads ANQGSEA.

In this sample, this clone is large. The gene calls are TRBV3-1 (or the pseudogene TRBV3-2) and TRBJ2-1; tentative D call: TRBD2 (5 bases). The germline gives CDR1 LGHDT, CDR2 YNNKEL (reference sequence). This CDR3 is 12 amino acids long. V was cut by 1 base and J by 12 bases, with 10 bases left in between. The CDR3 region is CASSQADRGQFF. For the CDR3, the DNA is TGTGCCAGCAGCCAAGCCGACCGGGGGCAGTTCTTC.

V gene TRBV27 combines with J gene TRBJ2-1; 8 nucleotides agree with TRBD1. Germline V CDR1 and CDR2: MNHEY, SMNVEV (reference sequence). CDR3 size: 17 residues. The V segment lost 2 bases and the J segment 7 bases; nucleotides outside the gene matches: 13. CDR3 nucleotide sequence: TGTGCCAGCAGTTTACCTACAGTGCCGGGACAGGTAAATGAGCAGTTCTTC. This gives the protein CASSLPTVPGQVNEQFF.

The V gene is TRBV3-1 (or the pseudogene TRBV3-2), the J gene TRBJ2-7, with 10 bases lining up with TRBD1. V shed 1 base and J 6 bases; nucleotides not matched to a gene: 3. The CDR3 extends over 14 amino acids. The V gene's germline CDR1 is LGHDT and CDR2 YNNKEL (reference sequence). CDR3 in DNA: TGTGCCAGCAGCCAAGGGGACAGGGGAGGCGAGCAGTACTTC. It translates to CASSQGDRGGEQYF.

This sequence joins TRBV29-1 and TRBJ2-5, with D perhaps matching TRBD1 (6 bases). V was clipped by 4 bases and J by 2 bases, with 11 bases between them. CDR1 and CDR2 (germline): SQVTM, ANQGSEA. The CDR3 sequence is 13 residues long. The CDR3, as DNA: TGCAGCGTTGCACAGGGCCCACAAGAGACCCAGTACTTC. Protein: CSVAQGPQETQYF.